This passage covers 20 T cell receptor beta chains from one sample sequenced in a study of shared clonotypes between healthy human individuals. CD45RO-negative CD8 cells positively selected for CCR7 made up the naive population, which excluded terminally differentiated effector memory CD45RA+ cells. Sequenced by immunoSEQ multiplex PCR; TCRdb stores in-frame clones only, minus some. The table records under 2,000,000 clones, approximately 94% of them present only once. Sequenced sample: naive CD8+ T cells sorted from blood. These receptors originate from a young man in good health.

The rearrangement uses TRBV7-9 and TRBJ1-2; no definite D call. V shed 3 bases and J shed 6 bases, with 11 bases lying between them. This CDR3 has 13 amino acids. The germline V gene has CDR1 SEHNR and CDR2 FQNEAQ (reference sequence). The CDR3 loop is CASSFTALDGYTF. CDR3 coding DNA: TGTGCCAGCAGCTTCACAGCCTTGGATGGCTACACCTTC.

The chain joins TRBV10-3 to TRBJ1-1; D unresolved. CDR3 length equals 14 residues. CDR1 and CDR2 (germline): ENHRY, SYGVKD. Trimming removed 7 bases from V and 0 bases from J, with 12 bases in between. The CDR3: CAITGSLLNTEAFF. The CDR3 DNA reads as TGTGCCATCACCGGGAGCCTACTGAACACTGAAGCTTTCTTT.

This clone was found once. Additional DNA sequences in this sample encode the identical CDR3. The V gene is TRBV6-5, the J gene TRBJ1-1, with TRBD1 matching over 7 bases. From germline, CDR1 is MNHEY and CDR2 SVGAGI. With V trimmed by 5 bases and J by 2 bases, 5 bases remained unmatched. This CDR3 is 14 amino acids long. The CDR3 reads CASSPGQLNTEAFF. Written as DNA, the CDR3 is TGTGCCAGCAGTCCGGGACAGCTCAACACTGAAGCTTTCTTT.

The rearrangement uses TRBV7-2 and TRBJ2-2, with no clear D. V was pared by 3 bases and J by 1 base, with 9 bases between. Germline V gives CDR1 SGHTA, CDR2 FQGNSA. The CDR3 totals 15 residues. CDR3 sequence reads: CASSFGARNTGELFF. The CDR3 region has the DNA TGTGCCAGCAGCTTCGGCGCCAGGAACACCGGGGAGCTGTTTTTT.

The V gene is TRBV11-2, the J gene TRBJ2-3, with a weak D call TRBD1 (6 bases). Trimming stripped 6 bases from V and 8 bases from J, with 21 bases between. The CDR3 runs to 15 residues. Germline V gives CDR1 SGHAT, CDR2 FQNNGV. CDR3 sequence (DNA): TGTGCCAGCAGAGATGGACTTATGACACAGGGTACGCAGTATTTT. This codes for CASRDGLMTQGTQYF.

The gene calls are TRBV5-6 and TRBJ1-2; D gene uncertain. Trimming stripped 6 bases from V and 4 bases from J, with 10 bases between. Germline V gene data show CDR1 as SGHDT and CDR2 as YYEEEE. This CDR3 region has 12 residues. The CDR3 loop is CASTGSTYGYTF. The CDR3 DNA follows: TGTGCCAGCACGGGTAGCACCTATGGCTACACCTTC.

The rearrangement links TRBV4-2 to TRBJ2-6; perhaps D is TRBD1 or TRBD2 (5 bases each). Trimming stripped 5 bases from V and 2 bases from J, with 16 bases between. The CDR3 is 17 amino acids. CDR1 and CDR2 (germline): LGHNA, YNFKEQ. CDR3 sequence (DNA): TGTGCCAGCAGCGGAGGTGGGGCAATGGCTGGGGCCAACGTCCTGACTTTC. Translated: CASSGGGAMAGANVLTF.

Turning to this clone: The sample has other DNA sequences that encode this CDR3 too. The rearrangement links TRBV29-1 to TRBJ2-7; 7 bases map to TRBD1. The CDR3 runs to 12 residues. The V segment lost 4 bases and the J segment 2 bases; nucleotides outside the gene matches: 2. Germline V lookup: CDR1 SQVTM, CDR2 ANQGSEA. The CDR3 DNA sequence: TGCAGCGTTGGGGACAGCCCCTACGAGCAGTACTTC. This codes for CSVGDSPYEQYF.

This clone was observed a few times. This sequence joins TRBV19 and TRBJ2-7; D not resolved. V lost 4 bases, J lost 5 bases, and 9 bases lay in between. Per germline, CDR1 LNHDA and CDR2 SQIVND (reference sequence). The CDR3 totals 12 residues. CDR3 region: CASSTTADEQYF. Written as DNA, the CDR3 is TGTGCCAGTAGTACCACGGCCGACGAGCAGTACTTC. The full variable domain, rest sourced from reference TRBV19 and TRBJ2-7, is DGGITQSPKYLFRKEGQNVTLSCEQNLNHDAMYWYRQDPGQGLRLIYYSQIVNDFQKGDIAEGYSVSREKKESFPLTVTSAQKNPTAFYLCASSTTADEQYFGPGTRLTVT.

The CDR3 sequence is CASSLDTNSPLHF. The CDR3 nucleotides read TGTGCCAGCAGTTTGGACACTAATTCACCCCTCCACTTT. This sequence joins TRBV28 and TRBJ1-6; weak D call: TRBD1 (5 bases). This CDR3 spans 13 amino acids. The V end was cut by 3 bases, the J end by 6 bases, with 6 bases between. Germline assignment: CDR1 MDHEN and CDR2 SYDVKM.

The chain uses TRBV5-4 and TRBJ2-7, with 7 bases aligning to TRBD2. The CDR3 runs to 14 residues. V was pared by 2 bases and J by 2 bases, with 4 bases of the junction left unmatched. CDR1 SGHNT and CDR2 YYREEE come from the germline V gene (reference sequence). CDR3 region: CASSFGLGPYEQYF. DNA of the CDR3: TGTGCCAGCAGCTTCGGACTAGGGCCCTACGAGCAGTACTTC.

V and J are TRBV28 and TRBJ2-5, with 7 bases aligning to TRBD1. V was pared by 5 bases and J by 4 bases, with 10 bases of the junction left unmatched. CDR1 is MDHEN, CDR2 SYDVKM, per germline. There are 15 residues in the CDR3. In DNA, the CDR3 is TGTGCCAGCAGTCCGCCTGACAGGGACGGAGAGACCCAGTACTTC. This translates into CASSPPDRDGETQYF.

With respect to this clone: Other DNA sequences in the same sample also yield this CDR3. The V call is TRBV2, the J call TRBJ1-3; no clear D gene. This CDR3 region has 14 residues. The V gene lost 4 bases and the J gene lost 0 bases, with 7 bases spanning the gap. Germline lookup yields CDR1 SNHLY and CDR2 FYNNEI. CDR3 in amino acids: CASSGTGSGNTIYF. DNA of the CDR3: TGTGCCAGCAGTGGGACGGGCTCTGGAAACACCATATATTTT.

The genes are TRBV14 and TRBJ2-1; perhaps D is TRBD1 or TRBD2 (6 bases each). In germline, CDR1 is SGHDN, CDR2 FVKESK. This CDR3 spans 17 amino acids. V was shortened by 5 bases and J by 4 bases, with 21 bases between the two germline ends. The CDR3 DNA reads TGTGCCAGCAGCGCCGGGAGTGGGGGCGGGATATACAATGAGCAGTTCTTC. Translated, it gives CASSAGSGGGIYNEQFF.

The gene calls are TRBV6-5 and TRBJ2-7, with D uncertain. The CDR3 contains 14 residues. V was cut by 2 bases and J by 0 bases, with 8 bases left in between. CDR1 MNHEY and CDR2 SVGAGI come from the germline V gene. CDR3 amino acids: CASSYLLSSYEQYF. In nucleotides, the CDR3 is TGTGCCAGCAGTTACCTCCTGAGCTCCTACGAGCAGTACTTC.

The chain uses TRBV12-5 and TRBJ1-1, with unresolved D. The V and J ends lost 5 bases and 1 base respectively, with 11 bases between them. The length of the CDR3 is 14 residues. CDR1 is LGHNT, CDR2 FRNRAP, per germline. CDR3 in amino acids: CASGPSPRNTEAFF. The CDR3 DNA is TGTGCTAGTGGTCCCAGTCCGAGGAACACTGAAGCTTTCTTT.

The chain uses TRBV7-6 and TRBJ2-7; the D call may be TRBD1 or TRBD2 (5 bases each). The germline V gene encodes CDR1 SGHVS and CDR2 FNYEAQ. This CDR3 has 16 amino acids. V was clipped by 5 bases and J by 2 bases, with 19 bases between them. As DNA, the CDR3 is TGTGCCAGCAGCGGTACCGGGACGGGGAGTACCTACGAGCAGTACTTC. Translation: CASSGTGTGSTYEQYF.

The chain has TRBV30 and TRBJ1-1; tentatively, D is TRBD1 (5 bases). Between the trimmed V and J ends, which lost 0 bases and 7 bases, there was a span of 12 bases. Per germline, CDR1 GTSNPN and CDR2 SVGIG (reference sequence). This CDR3 has 13 residues. Here the CDR3 DNA reads TGTGCCTGGAGTGTTGGGACCGACCTTGAAGCTTTCTTT. This sequence encodes CAWSVGTDLEAFF.

The chain uses TRBV4-1 and TRBJ2-1, with 11 bases fitting TRBD2. The CDR3 sequence is 16 residues long. The germline V gene has CDR1 MGHRA and CDR2 YSYEKL. Trimming removed 0 bases from V and 12 bases from J; junction bases left unmatched: 10. CDR3 in amino acids: CASSQDPSTLAGVQFF. The CDR3 DNA reads TGCGCCAGCAGCCAAGATCCCTCCACACTAGCGGGGGTGCAGTTCTTC.

This clone occurred once. This chain links TRBV2 with TRBJ2-3, with D hard to call. The CDR3 has 13 residues. V gave up 7 bases and J gave up 6 bases, with 14 bases separating them. Germline loops: CDR1 SNHLY, CDR2 FYNNEI. The CDR3 loop is CASISRMEDTQYF. The CDR3 DNA reads TGTGCCAGCATCTCCCGTATGGAGGATACGCAGTATTTT.